This T cell receptor (beta chain) was profiled in a study of CD8+CD57+ T cells in acquired aplastic anemia. For CDR3 and TCR beta VDJ profiling, genomic DNA was the template used. TCRdb recomputed calls from the reads with MiXCR, one row per CDR3 protein. The sample has around 50,000 distinct CDR3 sequences, around 72% seen once. Germline-derived CDR1 and CDR2 are SQVTM and ANQGSEA. J was trimmed by 4 bases and V by 6 bases; bases with no gene match: 5. The CDR3 extends over 12 amino acids. Points on this clonotype: Its antigen is unidentified.

Points from the study as a whole: Some 31 sequences, all CD8+ CDR3, were shared between patients and controls.

The receptor was isolated from a human donor in good health, serving as a control. The V and J genes are TRBV29-1 and TRBJ1-2; 7 bases are shared with TRBD1. Sequenced sample: sorted CD4+, CD8+, or CD8+CD57+ T cells (not recorded which) from PBMCs. CDR3 amino acids: CSVLRTGYGYTF. Here the CDR3 DNA reads TGCAGCGTGCTCCGGACAGGCTATGGCTACACCTTC. The full variable domain, its missing parts supplied by reference TRBV29-1 and TRBJ1-2, is SAVISQKPSRDICQRGTSLTIQCQVDSQVTMMFWYRQQPGQSLTLIATANQGSEATYESGFVIDKFPISRPNLTFSTLTVSNMSPEDSSIYLCSVLRTGYGYTFGSGTRLTVV.